One and the same sample provided the 22 T cell receptor beta chains below, sequenced in a study of T cell repertoires in cytomegalovirus infection. TCRdb reprocessed the reads via MiXCR and lists one record per CDR3 protein. Of a few hundred thousand distinct CDR3 sequences detected, approximately 13% appear once; the ten largest clones hold 8.8%. The sample consisted of PBMCs. These TCRs come from a human donor in good health (CMV status not recorded). Some clones in this sample may be carry-over from other donors' samples.

This clonotype was observed at least ten times. The CDR3 DNA reads as TGTGCCAGCAGCTTAGCGTTGGCAGGGGACACACCCCTCCACTTT. Residues: CASSLALAGDTPLHF. This chain uses TRBV7-8 with TRBJ1-6; D is possibly TRBD1 (6 bases). V was clipped by 0 bases and J by 11 bases, with 14 bases between them. The CDR3 spans 15 residues. Germline CDR1 reads SGHVS; CDR2 reads FQNEAQ.

This clonotype turned up a few times. The genes are TRBV7-2 and TRBJ2-1; D is uncertain. Germline V gene sequence: CDR1 SGHTA, CDR2 FQGNSA. This CDR3 comprises 16 residues. Trimming stripped 1 base from V and 2 bases from J, with 12 bases between. CDR3 region: CASSLDYWAAYNEQFF. The CDR3 region has the DNA TGTGCCAGCAGCTTAGACTATTGGGCCGCCTACAATGAGCAGTTCTTC.

This clonotype was counted at least ten times. The chain has TRBV12-3 or TRBV12-4 and TRBJ1-1; D perhaps matches TRBD1 (5 bases). The CDR3 is 15 residues long. V shed 6 bases and J shed 1 base, with 15 bases lying between them. CDR3 bases: TGTGCCAGCAGCCCTCAAGGGACCGCGAACACTGAAGCTTTCTTT. This gives the protein CASSPQGTANTEAFF.

This chain links TRBV20-1 with TRBJ2-7; D is perhaps TRBD1 or TRBD2 (6 bases each). CDR3 size: 13 residues. In germline, CDR1 is DFQATT, CDR2 SNEGSKA (reference sequence). V lost 3 bases and J 3 bases, leaving 12 bases between the germline ends. CDR3 sequence (DNA): TGCAGTGCTAGTGTCGGGGGCCTCTACGAGCAGTACTTC. Protein product: CSASVGGLYEQYF.

The chain combines TRBV5-4 with TRBJ1-1, with 7 bases lining up with TRBD1. Germline V gene data show CDR1 as SGHNT and CDR2 as YYREEE (reference sequence). V lost 4 bases, J lost 7 bases, and 7 bases stayed unmatched. This CDR3 region has 13 residues. Here the CDR3 reads CASSPQGYSEAFF. For the CDR3, the DNA is TGTGCCAGCAGCCCACAGGGGTACAGTGAAGCTTTCTTT.

A few counts support this clonotype. V usage is TRBV5-1 and J usage is TRBJ1-2; D may be TRBD1 (6 bases). This CDR3 has 15 amino acids. Germline V CDR1 and CDR2: SGHRS, YFSETQ. V lost 0 bases and J lost 7, with 16 bases in between. CDR3 protein: CASSLEAGESAGYTF. In nucleotides, the CDR3 is TGCGCCAGCAGCTTGGAGGCAGGGGAGTCGGCTGGCTACACCTTC.

The V call is TRBV4-3, the J call TRBJ1-2; possibly TRBD1 for D (6 bases). The CDR3 is made up of 14 amino acids. Trimming left V 3 bases short and J 7 bases short, with 15 bases between. Germline V CDR1 and CDR2: LGHNA, YSLEER. For the CDR3, the DNA is TGCGCCAGCAGCCAGGATAGGGACACGGGTGGCTACACCTTC. Its protein is CASSQDRDTGGYTF.

Only a few counts were recorded for this clonotype. This rearrangement joins TRBV5-5 to TRBJ2-2; no reliable D call. The V end lost 0 bases, the J end lost 0 bases, and 6 bases lay between the germline ends. There are 15 residues in the CDR3. Looked up from germline, CDR1 is SGHKS and CDR2 is YYEKEE (reference sequence). The CDR3 coding sequence is TGTGCCAGCAGCTTGGAAGGAGCGAACACCGGGGAGCTGTTTTTT. It is translated as CASSLEGANTGELFF.

The chain combines TRBV24-1 with TRBJ2-1, with TRBD2 matching 12 bases. The CDR3 has 18 residues. Germline CDR1 KGHDR, CDR2 SFDVKD. The V and J ends lost 3 bases and 9 bases, in that order; junction bases with no gene match: 14. CDR3 residues: CATSDPTMSSGRAGEQFF. DNA for the CDR3: TGTGCCACCAGTGATCCAACCATGTCTAGCGGGAGGGCCGGTGAGCAGTTCTTC.

This clonotype occurred many times. The V and J genes are TRBV6-1 and TRBJ2-1, with 9 bases fitting TRBD2. This CDR3 is built from 14 residues. V was pared by 7 bases and J by 6 bases, with 7 bases of the junction left unmatched. Germline V gene sequence: CDR1 MNHNS, CDR2 SASEGT. CDR3 in DNA: TGTGCCAGCACCCCCGGGACTAGCCGCAATGAGCAGTTCTTC. It yields the protein CASTPGTSRNEQFF.

This clonotype was detected a few times. This chain uses TRBV5-6 with TRBJ2-5; TRBD1 is a possible D gene (6 bases). V lost 4 bases and J lost 7, with 17 bases in between. Germline-derived CDR1 and CDR2 are SGHDT and YYEEEE. The CDR3 covers 14 residues. The CDR3 reads CASSGGGKMGTQYF. The CDR3 nucleotides read TGTGCCAGCAGCGGGGGCGGAAAAATGGGGACCCAGTACTTC.

The chain couples TRBV12-3 or TRBV12-4 to TRBJ2-4; 12 nucleotides align to TRBD1. The trim removed 3 bases at V and 7 bases at J, leaving 4 bases unmatched. CDR3 length: 15 residues. Written as DNA, the CDR3 is TGTGCCAGCAGTTTGGGGACAGGGGGCAAGAACATTCAGTACTTC. Its translation: CASSLGTGGKNIQYF.

This clonotype was recorded many times. The chain links TRBV18 to TRBJ2-3; D might be TRBD2 (5 bases). CDR1 and CDR2 (germline): KGHSH, LQKENI. The V and J ends lost 3 bases and 8 bases respectively, with 18 bases between them. This CDR3 comprises 15 residues. The DNA for the CDR3 is TGTGCCAGCTCACCTCAGAGCGGTGCAGGCGGTACGCAGTATTTT. Translated: CASSPQSGAGGTQYF.

This clonotype was observed a handful of times. The chain couples TRBV28 to TRBJ2-1, with D tentatively TRBD2 (7 bases). Trimming pared 3 bases from V and 2 bases from J, leaving 11 bases between. Germline loops: CDR1 MDHEN, CDR2 SYDVKM. The CDR3 sequence is 15 residues long. The CDR3 bases are TGTGCCAGCAGTTTTCGGGGGGCGGCCTACAATGAGCAGTTCTTC. Its translation is CASSFRGAAYNEQFF. The variable domain in full, completed from reference TRBV28 and TRBJ2-1, reads DVKVTQSSRYLVKRTGEKVFLECVQDMDHENMFWYRQDPGLGLRLIYFSYDVKMKEKGDIPEGYSVSREKKERFSLILESASTNQTSMYLCASSFRGAAYNEQFFGPGTRLTVL.

This clonotype was recorded many times. The gene calls are TRBV7-2 and TRBJ2-7, with D perhaps matching TRBD1 or TRBD2 (7 bases each). Germline assignment: CDR1 SGHTA and CDR2 FQGNSA. The CDR3 extends over 14 amino acids. V gave up 5 bases and J gave up 3 bases, with 14 bases separating them. The CDR3: CASSGRDRLYEQYF. CDR3 coding DNA: TGTGCCAGCAGCGGGAGGGACAGACTCTACGAGCAGTACTTC.

This clonotype has only a few counts. The genes are TRBV19 and TRBJ2-1; 15 nucleotides align to TRBD2. This CDR3 region has 16 residues. Looked up from germline, CDR1 is LNHDA and CDR2 is SQIVND (reference sequence). Trimming cost V 7 bases and J 9 bases; bases outside gene matches: 10. The CDR3 DNA reads TGTGCCAGTAAAAGGGGACTAGCGGGAGGCCCCGGTGAGCAGTTCTTC. Translation: CASKRGLAGGPGEQFF.

CDR3 DNA: TGCAGCGCACACGGGAATCCAGGCTACACCTTC. Its protein is CSAHGNPGYTF. The genes are TRBV29-1 and TRBJ1-2; D gene uncertain. This CDR3 is built from 11 residues. Germline assignment: CDR1 SQVTM and CDR2 ANQGSEA. V gave up 7 bases and J gave up 8 bases, with 14 bases separating them.

This clonotype was picked up many times. This sequence joins TRBV11-2 and TRBJ2-1; 10 bases map to TRBD2. Germline V lookup: CDR1 SGHAT, CDR2 FQNNGV. This CDR3 is built from 15 residues. V was pared by 5 bases and J by 7 bases, with 8 bases of the junction left unmatched. The CDR3 spells CASSLQREGRNEQFF. As DNA, the CDR3 is TGTGCCAGCAGCCTTCAGCGGGAGGGCCGGAATGAGCAGTTCTTC.

This clonotype was detected many times. The chain uses TRBV7-2 and TRBJ2-1; 9 bases are shared with TRBD2. Germline V gene sequence: CDR1 SGHTA, CDR2 FQGNSA. J gave up 2 bases and V 5 bases, and 4 bases lay outside the gene matches. The CDR3 contains 15 residues. Written as DNA, the CDR3 is TGTGCCAGCAGCAAGACTAGCGGCCCCTACAATGAGCAGTTCTTC. Translation gives CASSKTSGPYNEQFF.

There are a few counts of this clonotype. The chain joins TRBV28 to TRBJ2-1, with TRBD2 identical over 8 bases. The germline V gene encodes CDR1 MDHEN and CDR2 SYDVKM. V was clipped by 11 bases and J by 4 bases; unmatched bases: 7. The CDR3 contains 13 residues. In DNA, the CDR3 is TGTGCCTCCGGGACTAGAAGTTACAATGAGCAGTTCTTC. It translates to CASGTRSYNEQFF.

Many counts were recorded for this clonotype. The J gene is TRBJ2-4, the V gene TRBV28; perhaps D is TRBD1 or TRBD2 (5 bases each). This CDR3 has 13 residues. V was trimmed by 10 bases and J by 3 bases, leaving 13 bases between them. Per the germline V gene, CDR1 is MDHEN and CDR2 is SYDVKM. CDR3 amino acids: CATLGVGKNIQYF. Written as DNA, the CDR3 is TGTGCCACACTGGGGGTAGGCAAAAACATTCAGTACTTC.

This clonotype was detected only a few times. The chain couples TRBV10-3 to TRBJ2-7; D unresolved. V lost 3 bases and J 0 bases, leaving 15 bases between the germline ends. Germline V gives CDR1 ENHRY, CDR2 SYGVKD. The CDR3 runs 16 residues. DNA for the CDR3: TGTGCCATCAGTGAAGGAATTGGCGACAACTCCTACGAGCAGTACTTC. As protein: CAISEGIGDNSYEQYF.